This TCR beta chain appears in the sequencing data of a study of T cell changes during pregnancy in multiple sclerosis. The table came from immunoSEQ multiplex PCR; TCRdb's copy has only in-frame clones and leaves some out. Found here are about 47,000 clones, 93% of them singletons; the top ten hold 1.5% to 2%. Trimming took off 4 bases at V and 5 bases at J, with 9 bases between the two ends. The CDR3 runs 13 residues. Per germline, CDR1 SGHRS and CDR2 YFSETQ. This specimen consisted of peripheral blood, obtained in the second trimester of pregnancy. V usage is TRBV5-1 and J usage is TRBJ2-2, with D unresolved. The TCR sequence derives from a female donor with multiple sclerosis, enrolled in a pregnancy study. CDR3 DNA: TGCGCCAGCAGCCCTCAGTTGACCGGGGAGCTGTTTTTT. Its translation: CASSPQLTGELFF.